This entry lists 12 T cell receptor beta chains sequenced from one sample in a study of cytomegalovirus exposure and HLA in healthy donors. The PCR used 60 Vbeta and 13 Jbeta primers. Sequencing used immunoSEQ multiplex PCR; TCRdb keeps in-frame clones, though not all of them. The table has 100,000 to 150,000 clones, 87% seen once. Material: PBMCs. Receptor source: a woman aged 25 to 39 in good health and CMV-seronegative.

CDR3 loop: CSAKTSGGGNEQYF. CDR3 in DNA: TGCAGCGCCAAGACTAGCGGGGGGGGGAACGAGCAGTACTTC. This chain joins TRBV29-1 and TRBJ2-7, with 14 bases fitting TRBD2. This CDR3 contains 14 residues. Germline assignment: CDR1 SQVTM and CDR2 ANQGSEA. After removal of 7 bases from V and 5 bases from J, the junction contained 7 bases not matched to a gene.

The chain uses TRBV7-2 and TRBJ2-3; D not certain. This CDR3 has 12 residues. Germline V gene sequence: CDR1 SGHTA, CDR2 FQGNSA. V lost 7 bases and J lost 8, with 13 bases in between. The DNA for the CDR3 is TGTGCCAGCACACAAGGTGGCGGTACGCAGTATTTT. Its protein product is CASTQGGGTQYF. The entire variable domain, with the rest obtained from reference TRBV7-2 and TRBJ2-3, is as follows: GAGVSQSPSNKVTEKGKDVELRCDPISGHTALYWYRQSLGQGLEFLIYFQGNSAPDKSGLPSDRFSAERTGGSVSTLTIQRTQQEDSAVYLCASTQGGGTQYFGPGTRLTVL.

The chain has TRBV7-9 and TRBJ1-5, with D possibly matching TRBD1 (6 bases). This CDR3 is 18 amino acids long. V lost 5 bases to trimming and J lost 3 bases, with 23 bases between them. Per germline, CDR1 SEHNR and CDR2 FQNEAQ (reference sequence). The CDR3 nucleotides read TGTGCCAGCAGCATACACCGGACAGAGCTTCTAATCAATCAGCCCCAGCATTTT. Protein: CASSIHRTELLINQPQHF.

The CDR3 DNA is TGTGCCAGCAGCTCGACAGGGGCGAAGGCGTTGACCGGGGAGCTGTTTTTT. Protein sequence: CASSSTGAKALTGELFF. This chain links TRBV7-3 with TRBJ2-2; 8 nucleotides line up with TRBD1. The germline CDR1 and CDR2 sequences are SGHTA and FQGTGA. The CDR3 contains 17 residues. Germline trimming cut 4 bases from V and 5 bases from J; bases unmatched to any gene: 12.

The chain uses TRBV28 and TRBJ2-2; D is undetermined. The CDR3 is 15 amino acids. V was cut by 2 bases and J by 2 bases, with 9 bases left in between. CDR1 and CDR2 from the germline V gene are MDHEN and SYDVKM. The CDR3 loop is CASSLMTGNTGELFF. The CDR3 DNA is TGTGCCAGCAGTTTAATGACTGGAAACACCGGGGAGCTGTTTTTT.

The genes are TRBV19 and TRBJ1-5; the D gene is possibly TRBD1 (6 bases). The CDR3 has 17 residues. V was pared by 7 bases and J by 0 bases, with 19 bases between. Per the germline V gene, CDR1 is LNHDA and CDR2 is SQIVND (reference sequence). The CDR3 protein is CASTDRGTVYSNQPQHF. The CDR3 DNA sequence: TGTGCCAGTACCGATAGGGGGACGGTGTATAGCAATCAGCCCCAGCATTTT.

This chain connects TRBV4-3 to TRBJ2-2; D is possibly TRBD2 (5 bases). Germline values: CDR1 LGHNA, CDR2 YSLEER. This CDR3 has 16 amino acids. V shed 0 bases and J shed 5 bases, with 13 bases lying between them. The CDR3 protein is CASSQERGLVTGELFF. DNA for the CDR3: TGCGCCAGCAGCCAAGAAAGAGGGCTGGTTACCGGGGAGCTGTTTTTT.

This sequence joins TRBV10-3 and TRBJ1-2; 7 bases line up with TRBD1. The CDR3 consists of 13 residues. The ends lost 4 bases at V and 3 bases at J; junction bases unmatched: 2. Germline CDR1 and CDR2: ENHRY and SYGVKD. The CDR3, as DNA: TGTGCCATCAGTGGGACAGGATACTATGGCTACACCTTC. It yields the protein CAISGTGYYGYTF.

V usage is TRBV7-2 and J usage is TRBJ1-2, with 9 bases aligning to TRBD1. With V trimmed by 7 bases and J by 2 bases, 5 bases remained unmatched. Germline V CDR1 and CDR2: SGHTA, FQGNSA. The CDR3 contains 14 residues. CDR3: CASIDRGKNYGYTF. DNA of the CDR3: TGTGCCAGCATCGACAGGGGGAAGAACTATGGCTACACCTTC.

The chain employs TRBV28 and TRBJ2-5; TRBD2 aligns across 11 bases. Germline values: CDR1 MDHEN, CDR2 SYDVKM. The length of the CDR3 is 15 residues. The trim removed 5 bases at V and 5 bases at J, leaving 7 bases unmatched. CDR3 in amino acids: CASSLLAGVGETQYF. DNA of the CDR3: TGTGCCAGCAGTCTACTAGCGGGAGTCGGGGAGACCCAGTACTTC. The full variable domain, in which reference TRBV28 and TRBJ2-5 provide the parts outside the CDR3, is DVKVTQSSRYLVKRTGEKVFLECVQDMDHENMFWYRQDPGLGLRLIYFSYDVKMKEKGDIPEGYSVSREKKERFSLILESASTNQTSMYLCASSLLAGVGETQYFGPGTRLLVL.

This chain connects TRBV6-1 to TRBJ1-2, with a tentative D call TRBD1 (5 bases). Germline V gene sequence: CDR1 MNHNS, CDR2 SASEGT. This CDR3 is 14 amino acids long. The V end lost 6 bases, the J end lost 2 bases, and 13 bases lay between the germline ends. The chain's CDR3 is CASRLSQGNYGYTF. CDR3 sequence (DNA): TGTGCCAGCAGATTATCCCAGGGCAACTATGGCTACACCTTC.

This sequence joins TRBV5-5 and TRBJ1-6; D uncertain. There are 14 residues in the CDR3. Germline V gene data show CDR1 as SGHKS and CDR2 as YYEKEE (reference sequence). Between the trimmed V and J ends, which lost 7 bases and 6 bases, there was a span of 14 bases. The CDR3 protein is CASALLRPNSPLHF. CDR3 nucleotide sequence: TGTGCCAGCGCACTCCTGCGGCCTAATTCACCCCTCCACTTT.